This T cell receptor beta chain was captured by sequencing in a study of Ad26.COV2.S vaccination and SARS-CoV-2 variants. In the study overall: The study gave Ad26.COV2.S intramuscularly, once or twice 56 days apart.

Study findings and constraints: Across vaccine and placebo recipients, the breadth of non-spike TCRs was similar.

The table lists this clone with many counts. The antigen is not known. The table came from immunoSEQ multiplex PCR; TCRdb's copy has only in-frame clones and leaves some out. Altogether approximately 400,000 clones are present, 70% to 90% being singletons, with the ten largest covering roughly 3.1%. Sample treatment: 15 to 20 received Ad26.COV2.S at low or high dose, single or two shots; several received placebo; per-sample allocation not given. Sampling took place 63 days after the first vaccine or placebo injection. Germline V gene sequence: CDR1 LGHNA, CDR2 YNFKEQ. Trimming removed 1 base from V and 8 bases from J, with 6 bases in between. There are 13 residues in the CDR3.

The specimen comprised peripheral blood, sampled in a trial of Ad26.COV2.S vaccine versus placebo. The sequence was collected from a person aged 18-65 years who received the Ad26.COV2.S COVID-19 vaccine or a placebo. The rearrangement uses TRBV4-2 and TRBJ1-6; D is uncertain. The CDR3 coding sequence is TGTGCCAGCAGCCAAGTAACAGATTCACCCCTCCACTTT. As protein: CASSQVTDSPLHF.